These 20 T cell receptor beta chains came from one sample sequenced in a study of memory CD4+ T cells and cytomegalovirus serostatus. Single viable CD3+CD4+CD8-CD45RO+ cells were sorted as the memory CD4+ T cells. Profiling relied on immunoSEQ multiplex PCR, and the TCRdb table lists in-frame clones only, not all of them. The table lists tens of thousands of clones, over 60% of them singletons. The sequencing input was memory CD4+ T cells from blood. These receptor sequences come from an adult in good health and CMV-seronegative.

V usage is TRBV19 and J usage is TRBJ2-4; 7 bases fit TRBD1. This CDR3 comprises 17 residues. After removal of 6 bases from V and 0 bases from J, the junction contained 11 bases not matched to a gene. Germline CDR1 is LNHDA and CDR2 is SQIVND (reference sequence). CDR3 residues: CASSSVGTEIAKNIQYF. Here the CDR3 DNA reads TGTGCCAGTAGCTCGGTCGGGACAGAGATAGCCAAAAACATTCAGTACTTC.

The CDR3 DNA follows: TGTGCCAGTACCCAAGGACAGGGGGGAAATCAGCCCCAGCATTTT. Translating it yields CASTQGQGGNQPQHF. The chain carries TRBV19 and TRBJ1-5; 10 positions agree with TRBD1. This CDR3 has 15 residues. Germline V gene sequence: CDR1 LNHDA, CDR2 SQIVND (reference sequence). V was clipped by 7 bases and J by 4 bases; unmatched bases: 7.

The sample holds one count of this clone. The rearrangement joins TRBV4-2 to TRBJ1-4, with D perhaps matching TRBD1 (6 bases). The CDR3 consists of 17 residues. Trimming cost V 0 bases and J 12 bases, with 23 bases left between them. Germline V gene data show CDR1 as LGHNA and CDR2 as YNFKEQ. DNA for the CDR3: TGTGCCAGCAGCCAAGAAAGGGGGGTACGAAGGGAGGTTGAACTGTTTTTT. This sequence encodes CASSQERGVRREVELFF.

CDR3 loop: CASSLVSGGSAFF. Written as DNA, the CDR3 is TGTGCCAGCAGCTTAGTGTCTGGGGGCTCCGCTTTCTTT. V and J are TRBV7-8 and TRBJ1-1; D is perhaps TRBD1 (6 bases). The CDR3 totals 13 residues. V was clipped by 1 base and J by 11 bases, with 14 bases between them. The V gene's germline CDR1 is SGHVS and CDR2 FQNEAQ.

The rearrangement joins TRBV5-6 to TRBJ1-1; no clear D. There are 15 residues in the CDR3. V lost 0 bases and J 2 bases, leaving 11 bases between the germline ends. Germline-derived CDR1 and CDR2 are SGHDT and YYEEEE. The DNA of the CDR3 is TGTGCCAGCAGCTTGGTCGGCCATATAAACACTGAAGCTTTCTTT. It translates to CASSLVGHINTEAFF.

The gene calls are TRBV5-4 and TRBJ2-3, with 8 bases aligning to TRBD1. The germline CDR1 and CDR2 sequences are SGHNT and YYREEE (reference sequence). V lost 2 bases to trimming and J lost 1 base; unmatched junction nucleotides: 3. The CDR3 extends over 15 amino acids. In DNA, the CDR3 is TGTGCCAGCAGCTTCGGACAGGGTGGCACAGATACGCAGTATTTT. Amino acid sequence: CASSFGQGGTDTQYF.

This clone was counted ten times or more. J is TRBJ2-2 and V is TRBV7-9; D remains unclear. Per the germline V gene, CDR1 is SEHNR and CDR2 is FQNEAQ (reference sequence). The CDR3 spans 14 residues. The V end was cut by 5 bases, the J end by 7 bases, with 14 bases between. CDR3 in DNA: TGTGCCAGCAGCCCCCCGGTATCGGGCGGGGAGCTGTTTTTT. It encodes CASSPPVSGGELFF.

J is TRBJ2-3 and V is TRBV19; D might be TRBD1 (5 bases). V lost 7 bases to trimming and J lost 2 bases, with 13 bases between them. CDR3 length equals 14 residues. From germline, CDR1 is LNHDA and CDR2 SQIVND (reference sequence). The DNA for the CDR3 is TGTGCCAGTACCCCAGCAGGGCACACAGATACGCAGTATTTT. Its translation is CASTPAGHTDTQYF.

V and J are TRBV30 and TRBJ1-4; 11 nucleotides match TRBD1. J lost 8 bases, V lost 3 bases, and 5 bases had no gene match. This CDR3 has 14 amino acids. CDR1 and CDR2 (germline): GTSNPN, SVGIG (reference sequence). Written as DNA, the CDR3 is TGTGCCTGGAGCCGGACAGGGGGCGCCGAAAAACTGTTTTTT. It yields the protein CAWSRTGGAEKLFF. Full variable domain (rest looked up from reference TRBV30 and TRBJ1-4): SQTIHQWPATLVQPVGSPLSLECTVEGTSNPNLYWYRQAAGRGLQLLFYSVGIGQISSEVPQNLSASRPQDRQFILSSKKLLLSDSGFYLCAWSRTGGAEKLFFGSGTQLSVL.

The chain recombines TRBV2 with TRBJ1-5, with 7 bases that match TRBD1. From germline, CDR1 is SNHLY and CDR2 FYNNEI. The V gene end was trimmed by 4 bases and the J gene end by 5 bases; junction bases not matched to a gene: 8. This CDR3 spans 15 amino acids. DNA of the CDR3: TGTGCCAGCAGTGTTCGACAGGGTGGTTATCAGCCCCAGCATTTT. It codes for CASSVRQGGYQPQHF.

V usage is TRBV7-8 and J usage is TRBJ2-3; 12 bases match TRBD1. V gave up 5 bases and J gave up 6 bases; unmatched junction bases: 12. Germline V CDR1 and CDR2: SGHVS, FQNEAQ. The CDR3 loop spans 17 amino acids. The CDR3 sequence is CASSQAQGQGARDTQYF. CDR3 in DNA: TGTGCCAGCAGCCAAGCCCAGGGACAGGGGGCGCGGGATACGCAGTATTTT.

This chain joins TRBV6-1 and TRBJ2-4; the D gene is possibly TRBD1 (5 bases). The CDR3 has 14 amino acids. The germline V gene encodes CDR1 MNHNS and CDR2 SASEGT. V was cut by 4 bases and J by 8 bases, with 15 bases left in between. Here the CDR3 reads CASSVLGQSDIQYF. CDR3 in DNA: TGTGCCAGCAGTGTATTAGGACAATCTGACATTCAGTACTTC.

The chain links TRBV5-8 to TRBJ1-2; 10 bases map to TRBD1. J gave up 6 bases and V 5 bases, and 10 bases lay outside the gene matches. CDR1 and CDR2 (germline): SGHTS, YDEGEE. This CDR3 comprises 15 residues. CDR3 region: CASSFTGTGVDGYTF. DNA of the CDR3: TGTGCCAGCAGTTTTACCGGGACAGGGGTAGATGGCTACACCTTC.

This chain uses TRBV28 with TRBJ1-2, with 11 bases aligning to TRBD1. With V trimmed by 4 bases and J by 12 bases, 10 bases remained unmatched. The length of the CDR3 is 14 residues. CDR1 MDHEN and CDR2 SYDVKM come from the germline V gene. The CDR3 nucleotides read TGTGCCAGCAGTTCCATTGGGACAGGGGGTGCCCACACCTTC. It codes for CASSSIGTGGAHTF.

The rearrangement uses TRBV6-1 and TRBJ2-5; D uncertain. The CDR3 loop spans 14 amino acids. The germline V and J ends were trimmed by 6 bases and 1 base, with 12 bases remaining between them. Germline V CDR1 and CDR2: MNHNS, SASEGT. CDR3 sequence: CASRGYNFQETQYF. DNA of the CDR3: TGTGCCAGCAGAGGTTACAACTTCCAAGAGACCCAGTACTTC.

In its sample, this clone is medium-sized. The J gene is TRBJ2-7, the V gene TRBV29-1, with 7 bases identical to TRBD1. CDR1 SQVTM and CDR2 ANQGSEA come from the germline V gene. The CDR3 loop spans 11 amino acids. The V gene end was trimmed by 7 bases and the J gene end by 5 bases; junction bases not matched to a gene: 5. CDR3 loop: CSGRDSNEQYF. The CDR3 DNA follows: TGCAGCGGTAGGGACAGTAACGAGCAGTACTTC.

CDR3 protein: CSAKDWETQYF. As DNA, the CDR3 is TGCAGTGCTAAAGATTGGGAGACCCAGTACTTC. This chain uses TRBV20-1 with TRBJ2-5; D call uncertain. CDR1 and CDR2 (germline): DFQATT, SNEGSKA (reference sequence). V lost 4 bases, J lost 5 bases, and 8 bases lay in between. This CDR3 is 11 amino acids long.

J is TRBJ2-2 and V is TRBV7-2, with a possible D match to TRBD2 (5 bases). The CDR3 is 14 amino acids. CDR1 and CDR2 from the germline V gene are SGHTA and FQGNSA. V was clipped by 1 base and J by 6 bases, with 9 bases between them. CDR3 in DNA: TGTGCCAGCAGCTTAGTTTCCGGGGCCGGGGAGCTGTTTTTT. Translating it yields CASSLVSGAGELFF.

J is TRBJ1-2 and V is TRBV5-5; 9 nucleotides match TRBD1. V gave up 2 bases and J gave up 4 bases; unmatched junction bases: 3. Germline V lookup: CDR1 SGHKS, CDR2 YYEKEE (reference sequence). The CDR3 sequence is 14 residues long. As DNA, the CDR3 is TGTGCCAGCAGCTTACAGGGGGCTAGCTATGGCTACACCTTC. Encoded protein: CASSLQGASYGYTF.

This clone was observed a single time. This chain connects TRBV5-1 to TRBJ2-7; 12 bases match TRBD2. The V segment lost 6 bases and the J segment 3 bases; nucleotides outside the gene matches: 7. CDR3 length: 15 amino acids. CDR1 and CDR2 (germline): SGHRS, YFSETQ. Here the CDR3 reads CASMPTSGGYYEQYF. CDR3 nucleotides: TGCGCCAGCATGCCGACTAGCGGGGGCTACTACGAGCAGTACTTC.